A selection of T cell receptor beta chains follows, all from one sample in a study of shared clonotypes between healthy human individuals. Clones were read by immunoSEQ multiplex PCR, and TCRdb kept only the in-frame ones, dropping some. This sample has some 630,000 clones, with 60% to 80% found just once. The sequenced sample was memory CD4+ T cells sorted from blood. The receptors were gathered from a woman in her thirties in good health. CDR3s include the opening cysteine and the closing phenylalanine or tryptophan. A D gene is named only where the DNA matches it firmly. Part of the rows lack a size; the others show once, few, many or a class for expanded clones.

CDR3 length	V gene	clone size	J gene	D gene	CDR3 protein	CDR3 DNA
11	TRBV10-3	NA	TRBJ2-1	NA	CAISERDEQFF	TGTGCCATCAGTGAGAGAGATGAGCAGTTCTTC
16	TRBV28	few	TRBJ2-2	TRBD2	CASSPSWERGTGELFF	TGTGCCAGCAGCCCCTCCTGGGAGCGGGGGACCGGGGAGCTGTTTTTT
11	TRBV10-3	NA	TRBJ2-3	NA	CAISVGNTQYF	TGTGCCATCAGTGTCGGGAATACGCAGTATTTT
16	TRBV28	few	TRBJ2-1	TRBD2	CASSIGTSGDYNEQFF	TGTGCCAGCAGCATCGGGACTAGCGGGGATTACAATGAGCAGTTCTTC
14	TRBV15	NA	TRBJ2-7	TRBD2	CATSRNREVHEQYF	TGTGCCACCAGCAGAAACCGGGAGGTCCACGAGCAGTACTTC
15	TRBV5-1	NA	TRBJ2-7	NA	CASSLAGFNPYEQYF	TGCGCCAGCAGCTTGGCGGGATTTAACCCCTACGAGCAGTACTTC
17	TRBV4-1	NA	TRBJ2-7	TRBD1	CASSPAKSRGLGYEQYF	TGCGCCAGCAGCCCAGCGAAGTCGAGGGGGCTTGGCTACGAGCAGTACTTC
14	TRBV11-2	NA	TRBJ2-7	TRBD2	CASSLALADYEQYF	TGTGCCAGCAGCTTAGCCCTAGCGGATTACGAGCAGTACTTC
14	TRBV6-5	few	TRBJ1-2	NA	CASSYSRTDVRYTF	TGTGCCAGCAGTTACTCCAGGACAGACGTACGCTACACCTTC
16	TRBV6-4	NA	TRBJ2-5	TRBD2	CASSPSGTSGEETQYF	TGTGCCAGCAGCCCATCCGGGACTAGCGGAGAAGAGACCCAGTACTTC